This T cell receptor beta chain derives from a study of blood T cell repertoires in COVID-19. Assay: immunoSEQ multiplex PCR; the TCRdb copy retains only in-frame clones and omits some. The sample has over 200,000 clones; 75% to 90% are singletons. The CDR3 totals 15 residues. J was trimmed by 4 bases and V by 2 bases; bases with no gene match: 6. Germline CDR1 reads KGHSH; CDR2 reads LQKENI. This sequence joins TRBV18 and TRBJ1-2, with 8 positions matching TRBD1. Sequencing was performed on peripheral blood. The receptor was derived from a middle-aged man with acute or convalescent COVID-19. CDR3 sequence reads: CASSPIKGQVYGYTF. CDR3 coding DNA: TGTGCCAGCTCACCAATAAAGGGACAGGTCTATGGCTACACCTTC. Complete variable domain (other parts from reference TRBV18 and TRBJ1-2): NAGVMQNPRHLVRRRGQEARLRCSPMKGHSHVYWYRQLPEEGLKFMVYLQKENIIDESGMPKERFSAEFPKEGPSILRIQQVVRGDSAAYFCASSPIKGQVYGYTFGSGTRLTVV.